These 3 T cell receptor beta chains were all obtained from the same sample, sequenced in a study of T cell responses to AZD1222 COVID-19 vaccine. Using immunoSEQ multiplex PCR, the repertoire was profiled, and TCRdb retains in-frame clones only, with some absent. Seen here are about 120,000 clones, less than 90% observed once, and the top ten hold around 7.5%. Sequences were derived from peripheral blood, sampled on day 0 of AZD1222 vaccination. These receptors were taken from an adult in good health.

The V gene is TRBV18, the J gene TRBJ1-1, with D possibly TRBD1 on 5 matching bases. V lost 2 bases and J 6 bases, leaving 22 bases between the germline ends. The CDR3 totals 17 residues. Germline lookup yields CDR1 KGHSH and CDR2 LQKENI. The CDR3 reads CASSPRMIGETTSEAFF. The CDR3 DNA reads as TGTGCCAGCTCACCAAGGATGATAGGGGAGACTACTTCTGAAGCTTTCTTT.

The chain uses TRBV24-1 and TRBJ1-4; TRBD1 might be the D (6 bases). V was cut by 7 bases and J by 8 bases, with 13 bases left in between. The CDR3 has 13 residues. Germline-derived CDR1 and CDR2 are KGHDR and SFDVKD. As DNA, the CDR3 is TGTGCCACCAGCAGGGACATAGGGGAAAAACTGTTTTTT. The encoded protein is CATSRDIGEKLFF.

The chain joins TRBV27 to TRBJ2-7; TRBD2 agrees at 9 bases. CDR3 length equals 14 residues. Germline V gives CDR1 MNHEY, CDR2 SMNVEV (reference sequence). Germline trimming cut 11 bases from V and 3 bases from J; bases unmatched to any gene: 11. The CDR3 spells CAPRELAGNYEQYF. The DNA of the CDR3 is TGTGCCCCCCGCGAGCTAGCGGGGAACTACGAGCAGTACTTC.